The 14 T cell receptor beta chains below all came from one sample that was sequenced in a study of blood T cell repertoires in COVID-19 (TCRdb year 2020). Library method: the immunoSEQ multiplex PCR assay. TCRdb took this table from immuneACCESS and kept in-frame rearrangements with V and J called. Such tables lack part of the clones; where checked against another copy, unresolved V genes explain under half of the gap, and the rest is unexplained. This sample has about 54,000 clones in its table, and over 90% of those were observed once. The ten largest account for 3% to 5% of the sample. Sequencing input: peripheral blood. The receptors were gathered from a man between 50 and 59 years old with acute or convalescent COVID-19.

The rearrangement uses TRBV3-1 (or the pseudogene TRBV3-2) and TRBJ1-3; D is unresolved. The V gene's germline CDR1 is LGHDT and CDR2 YNNKEL (reference sequence). V lost 1 base and J lost 1, with 8 bases in between. This CDR3 spans 15 amino acids. In nucleotides, the CDR3 is TGTGCCAGCAGCCAAGTTAGGGAGTCTGGAAACACCATATATTTT. Its translation: CASSQVRESGNTIYF.

The chain links TRBV30 to TRBJ2-7; the match to TRBD2 covers 12 bases. The germline CDR1 and CDR2 sequences are GTSNPN and SVGIG (reference sequence). The J segment lost 0 bases and the V segment lost 7 bases, leaving 7 bases of the junction unmatched. CDR3 length equals 15 residues. The CDR3 nucleotides read TGTGCCTATACACGGACTAGCGGGAACTCCTACGAGCAGTACTTC. Translation gives CAYTRTSGNSYEQYF.

Only one count was recorded for this clone. The chain links TRBV29-1 to TRBJ1-3; D unresolved. The length of the CDR3 is 13 residues. Looked up from germline, CDR1 is SQVTM and CDR2 is ANQGSEA. With 6 bases removed from V and 5 bases from J, the gap between germline ends came to 14 bases. CDR3 sequence reads: CSVAMTSRNTIYF. The CDR3 DNA sequence: TGCAGCGTCGCCATGACAAGCCGAAACACCATATATTTT.

The rearrangement uses TRBV7-2 and TRBJ1-1; no reliable D call. Per germline, CDR1 SGHTA and CDR2 FQGNSA. The germline V and J ends were trimmed by 5 bases and 0 bases, with 10 bases remaining between them. There are 14 residues in the CDR3. In nucleotides, the CDR3 is TGTGCCAGCAGCCCCACAGATATGAACACTGAAGCTTTCTTT. It translates to CASSPTDMNTEAFF.

Only one count was recorded for this clone. The V call is TRBV30, the J call TRBJ1-5; D may be TRBD1 (5 bases). CDR1 and CDR2 from the germline V gene are GTSNPN and SVGIG (reference sequence). V was trimmed by 1 base and J by 0 bases, leaving 10 bases between them. The CDR3 extends over 15 amino acids. The CDR3 bases are TGTGCCTGGAGTGCACAGGTATATAGCAATCAGCCCCAGCATTTT. Its translation: CAWSAQVYSNQPQHF.

CDR3 sequence (DNA): TGCAGCGTGGGCCCTGGGGCACGTTTTACCTACAATGAGCAGTTCTTC. Translation: CSVGPGARFTYNEQFF. The chain recombines TRBV29-1 with TRBJ2-1; tentative D call: TRBD1 (5 bases). CDR1 and CDR2 (germline): SQVTM, ANQGSEA. The CDR3 totals 16 residues. V was pared by 6 bases and J by 2 bases, with 20 bases between.

The chain links TRBV7-2 to TRBJ2-7; TRBD2 might be the D (5 bases). This CDR3 comprises 16 residues. V was trimmed by 2 bases and J by 2 bases, leaving 16 bases between them. Looked up from germline, CDR1 is SGHTA and CDR2 is FQGNSA. CDR3 region: CASSLTGGSLPYEQYF. In DNA, the CDR3 is TGTGCCAGCAGCTTAACGGGCGGGTCTCTCCCCTACGAGCAGTACTTC.

The rearrangement joins TRBV4-1 to TRBJ1-4; TRBD1 matches at 9 bases. Germline V gene data show CDR1 as MGHRA and CDR2 as YSYEKL. The length of the CDR3 is 15 residues. Germline trimming cut 3 bases from V and 8 bases from J; bases unmatched to any gene: 7. The CDR3, as DNA: TGCGCCAGCAGCCATGGGGACAGGGTTCAGGAAAAACTGTTTTTT. Encoded protein: CASSHGDRVQEKLFF.

This clone was seen once. J is TRBJ1-3 and V is TRBV5-1; TRBD1 is a possible D gene (5 bases). V was clipped by 6 bases and J by 1 base, with 14 bases between them. The CDR3 has 15 residues. In germline, CDR1 is SGHRS, CDR2 YFSETQ. Here the CDR3 DNA reads TGCGCCAGCACCCTCGGAAGGACATCTGGAAACACCATATATTTT. Encoded protein: CASTLGRTSGNTIYF.

CDR3: CASNNERGLGEQFF. CDR3 coding DNA: TGCGCCAGCAATAATGAGCGAGGTTTGGGTGAGCAGTTCTTC. This chain links TRBV10-2 with TRBJ2-1, with D unresolved. Germline V CDR1 and CDR2: WSHSY, SAAADI. This CDR3 is 14 amino acids long. The V end lost 7 bases, the J end lost 9 bases, and 19 bases lay between the germline ends.

The chain recombines TRBV6-6 with TRBJ1-3, with 9 bases identical to TRBD1. CDR1 is MNHNY, CDR2 SVGAGI, per germline (reference sequence). The V gene end was trimmed by 5 bases and the J gene end by 2 bases; junction bases not matched to a gene: 7. CDR3 length: 16 amino acids. The CDR3 sequence: CASSRGQGITGNTIYF. CDR3 bases: TGTGCCAGCAGTCGAGGACAGGGGATCACTGGAAACACCATATATTTT.

The gene calls are TRBV7-8 and TRBJ2-7; maybe TRBD2 (5 bases). Trimming cost V 3 bases and J 3 bases, with 12 bases left between them. The germline V gene has CDR1 SGHVS and CDR2 FQNEAQ. This CDR3 comprises 14 residues. For the CDR3, the DNA is TGTGCCAGCAGCTTGGGAGCATCTCTCTACGAGCAGTACTTC. It translates to CASSLGASLYEQYF.

V gene TRBV2 combines with J gene TRBJ1-5; a weak D match, TRBD1 (5 bases). CDR1 and CDR2 from the germline V gene are SNHLY and FYNNEI. This CDR3 contains 19 residues. V lost 2 bases and J lost 0, with 20 bases in between. CDR3 DNA: TGTGCCAGCAGTGAAAGTCCCGGGGGAAGAGTGTATAGCAATCAGCCCCAGCATTTT. It codes for CASSESPGGRVYSNQPQHF.

This chain links TRBV5-1 with TRBJ1-1; 7 bases align to TRBD1. CDR3 length: 14 residues. Trimming cost V 3 bases and J 3 bases; bases outside gene matches: 5. Germline V gives CDR1 SGHRS, CDR2 YFSETQ. The DNA of the CDR3 is TGCGCCAGCAGCTCGACACAGGGGTACACTGAAGCTTTCTTT. It codes for CASSSTQGYTEAFF.